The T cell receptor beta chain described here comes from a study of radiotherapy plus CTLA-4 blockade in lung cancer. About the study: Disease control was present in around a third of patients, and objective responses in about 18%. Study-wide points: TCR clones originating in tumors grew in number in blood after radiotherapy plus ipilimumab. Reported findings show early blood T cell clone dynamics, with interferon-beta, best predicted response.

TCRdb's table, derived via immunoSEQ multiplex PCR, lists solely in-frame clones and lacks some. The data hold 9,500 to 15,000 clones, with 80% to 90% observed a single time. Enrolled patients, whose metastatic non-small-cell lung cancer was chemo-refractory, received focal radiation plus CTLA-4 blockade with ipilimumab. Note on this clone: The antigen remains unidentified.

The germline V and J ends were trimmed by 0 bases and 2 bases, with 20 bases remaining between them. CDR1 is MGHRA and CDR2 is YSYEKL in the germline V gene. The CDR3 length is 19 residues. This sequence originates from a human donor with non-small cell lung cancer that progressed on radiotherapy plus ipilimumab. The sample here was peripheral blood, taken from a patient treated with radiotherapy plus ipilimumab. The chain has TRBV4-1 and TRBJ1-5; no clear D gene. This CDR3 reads CASSQDQEGSEGGNQPQHF. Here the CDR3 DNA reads TGCGCCAGCAGCCAAGATCAGGAAGGGTCGGAGGGTGGCAATCAGCCCCAGCATTTT.